This T cell receptor (beta chain) was sequenced in a study of CD8 T cells in Susac syndrome. This clonotype occurred once. Reverse transcription of about 0.5 to 1 ug RNA was carried out with random hexamers. One entry per CDR3 protein, called by TCRdb with MiXCR from the immunoSEQ multiplex PCR reads. The profile shows about 300,000 distinct CDR3 sequences, about 92% of them singletons. The CDR3 has 12 amino acids. Between the trimmed V and J ends, which lost 2 bases and 3 bases, there was a span of 4 bases. The sequenced material came from CD4+ T cells from PBMCs. The J gene is TRBJ1-2, the V gene TRBV12-3 or TRBV12-4; D is unclear. This TCR was sampled from a human donor with multiple sclerosis. CDR3 DNA sequence: TGTGCCAGCAGTTTACTAGACTATGGCTACACCTTC. Protein sequence: CASSLLDYGYTF.